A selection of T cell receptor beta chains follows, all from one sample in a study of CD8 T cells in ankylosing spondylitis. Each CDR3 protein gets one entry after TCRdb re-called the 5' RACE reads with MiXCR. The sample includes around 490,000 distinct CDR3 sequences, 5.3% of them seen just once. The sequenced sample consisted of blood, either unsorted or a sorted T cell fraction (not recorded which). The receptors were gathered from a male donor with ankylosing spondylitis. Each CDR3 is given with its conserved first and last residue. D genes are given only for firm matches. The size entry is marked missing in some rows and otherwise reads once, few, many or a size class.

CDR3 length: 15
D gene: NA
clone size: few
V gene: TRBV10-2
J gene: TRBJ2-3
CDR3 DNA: TGCGCCAGCAGCGAACCCCCTAGACAGACAGATACGCAGTATTTT
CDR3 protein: CASSEPPRQTDTQYF

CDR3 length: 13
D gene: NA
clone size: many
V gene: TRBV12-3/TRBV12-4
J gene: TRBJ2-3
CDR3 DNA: TGTGCCAGCAGCGGAGCTCCTTCAGATACGCAGTATTTT
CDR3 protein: CASSGAPSDTQYF

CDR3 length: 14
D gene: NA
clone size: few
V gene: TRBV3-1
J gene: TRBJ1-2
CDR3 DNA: TGTGCCAGCAGCCAAGATGCAGGGGACTATGGCTACACCTTC
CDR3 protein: CASSQDAGDYGYTF

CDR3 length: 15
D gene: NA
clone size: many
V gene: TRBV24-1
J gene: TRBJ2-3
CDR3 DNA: TGTGCCACCAGTGATCCATCAGCAGGCACAGATACGCAGTATTTT
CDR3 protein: CATSDPSAGTDTQYF

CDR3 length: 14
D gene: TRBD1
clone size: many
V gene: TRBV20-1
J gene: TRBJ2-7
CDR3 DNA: TGCAGTGCTAGGACCGGGACAGGGGGCCACGAGCAGTACTTC
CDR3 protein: CSARTGTGGHEQYF

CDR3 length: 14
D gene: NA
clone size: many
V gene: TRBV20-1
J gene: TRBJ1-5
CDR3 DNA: TGCAGTGCTAGAGGTTACAGGGAGATTCAGCCCCAGCATTTT
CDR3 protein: CSARGYREIQPQHF

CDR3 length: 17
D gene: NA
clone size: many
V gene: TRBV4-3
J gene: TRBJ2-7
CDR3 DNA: TGCGCCAGCAGTCCTCTGAATTCGGGTTCAAGCTCCTACGAGCAGTACTTC
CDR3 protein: CASSPLNSGSSSYEQYF

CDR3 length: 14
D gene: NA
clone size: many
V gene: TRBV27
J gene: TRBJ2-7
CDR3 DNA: TGTGCCAGCAGTCCCCGGGGGCTAACCTACGAGCAGTACTTC
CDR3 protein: CASSPRGLTYEQYF

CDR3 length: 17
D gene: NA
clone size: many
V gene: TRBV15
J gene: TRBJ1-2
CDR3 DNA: TGTGCCACCAGCAGAGCCCTCCGGATGGGGCAGAGCTATGGCTACACCTTC
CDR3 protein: CATSRALRMGQSYGYTF

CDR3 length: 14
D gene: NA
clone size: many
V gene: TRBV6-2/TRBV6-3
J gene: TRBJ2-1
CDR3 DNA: TGTGCCAGCAGGACTGCGAGCTCCTACAATGAGCAGTTCTTC
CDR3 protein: CASRTASSYNEQFF

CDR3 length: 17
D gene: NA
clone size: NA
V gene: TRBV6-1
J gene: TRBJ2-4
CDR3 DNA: TGTGCCAGCAGTGCAACCACAGGAGTTATAGCCAAAAACATTCAGTACTTC
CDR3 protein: CASSATTGVIAKNIQYF

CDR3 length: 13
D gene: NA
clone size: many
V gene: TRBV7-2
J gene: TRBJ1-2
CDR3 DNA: TGTGCCAGCACTGGGGACGGTCGTCTCGGCTACACCTTC
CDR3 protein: CASTGDGRLGYTF

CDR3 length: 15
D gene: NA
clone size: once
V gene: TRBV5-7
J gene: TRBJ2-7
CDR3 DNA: TGTGCCAGCAGCCACGGGGGCCTAAGCTCCTACGAGCAGTACTTC
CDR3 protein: CASSHGGLSSYEQYF

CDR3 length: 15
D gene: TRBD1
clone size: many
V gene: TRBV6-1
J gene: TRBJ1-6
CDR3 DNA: TGTGCCAGCAGGGACAGGGGCTTAAATAATTCACCCCTCCACTTT
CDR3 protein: CASRDRGLNNSPLHF

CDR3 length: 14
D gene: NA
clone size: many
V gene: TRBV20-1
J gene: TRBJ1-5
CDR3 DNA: TGCAGTGCTAGAGAAAGGGCTAGCAATCAGCCCCAGCATTTT
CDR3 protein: CSARERASNQPQHF

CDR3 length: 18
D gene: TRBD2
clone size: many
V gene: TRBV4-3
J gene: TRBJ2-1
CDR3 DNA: TGCGCCAGCAGCCAAGATTTTATCGGGACTAGCAGGATAAATGAGCAGTTCTTC
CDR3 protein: CASSQDFIGTSRINEQFF

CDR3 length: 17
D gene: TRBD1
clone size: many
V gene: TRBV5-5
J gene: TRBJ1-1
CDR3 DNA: TGTGCCAGCAGCCCGGCCTCGGACAGGGGATGGAACACTGAAGCTTTCTTT
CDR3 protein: CASSPASDRGWNTEAFF

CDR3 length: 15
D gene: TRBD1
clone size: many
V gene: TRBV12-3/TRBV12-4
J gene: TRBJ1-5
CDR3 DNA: TGTGCCAGCAGTTCCGGACAGGGGGATTTTCAGCCCCAGCATTTT
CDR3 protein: CASSSGQGDFQPQHF

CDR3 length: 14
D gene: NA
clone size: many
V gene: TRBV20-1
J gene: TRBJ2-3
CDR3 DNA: TGCAGTGCTAGCGGGGGTCCAAGCACAGATACGCAGTATTTT
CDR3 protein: CSASGGPSTDTQYF

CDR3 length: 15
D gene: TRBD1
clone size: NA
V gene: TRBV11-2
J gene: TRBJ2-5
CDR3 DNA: TGTGCCAGCAGCCCTACTATGGGACAGAAAGAGACCCAGTACTTC
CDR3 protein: CASSPTMGQKETQYF

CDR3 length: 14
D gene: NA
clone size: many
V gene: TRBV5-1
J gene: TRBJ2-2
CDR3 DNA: TGCGCCAGCAGTTCCGGGTCCTTCACCGGGGAGCTGTTTTTT
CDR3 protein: CASSSGSFTGELFF

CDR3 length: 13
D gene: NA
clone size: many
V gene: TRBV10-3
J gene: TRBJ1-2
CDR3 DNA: TGTGCCATCAGTCCACCCGGGGGCCCGGGCTACACCTTC
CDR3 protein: CAISPPGGPGYTF

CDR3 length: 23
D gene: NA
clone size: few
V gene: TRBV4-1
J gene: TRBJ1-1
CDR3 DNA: TGCGCCAGCAGCCAAGATGCGGTTTCCGAATCAGGGTTATCCCAACCTACGCCAAGGGAAACTTTCTTT
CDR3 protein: CASSQDAVSESGLSQPTPRETFF

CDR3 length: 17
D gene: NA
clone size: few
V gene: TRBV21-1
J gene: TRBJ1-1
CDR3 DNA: TGTGCCAGCAGCAAAATCGACCGGGACAGTAAGAACACTGAAGCTTTCTTT
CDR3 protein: CASSKIDRDSKNTEAFF

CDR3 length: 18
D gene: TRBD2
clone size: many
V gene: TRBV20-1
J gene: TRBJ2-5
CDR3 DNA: TGCAGTGCTAGCACATGGGGACTAGCGGAAATAGGGGAGGAGACCCAGTACTTC
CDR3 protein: CSASTWGLAEIGEETQYF

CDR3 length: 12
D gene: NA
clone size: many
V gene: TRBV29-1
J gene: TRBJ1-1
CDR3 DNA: TGCAGCGTTGTAGGAGGCGGCACTGAAGCTTTCTTT
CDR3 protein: CSVVGGGTEAFF

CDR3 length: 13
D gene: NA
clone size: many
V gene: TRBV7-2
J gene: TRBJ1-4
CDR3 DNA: TGTGCCAGCAGCTTAGACTATACTTCCCGGCTGTTTTTT
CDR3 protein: CASSLDYTSRLFF

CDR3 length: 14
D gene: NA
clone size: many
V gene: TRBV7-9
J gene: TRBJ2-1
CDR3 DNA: TGTGCCAGCAGCTTTACCGGGCCCTCCAATGAGCAGTTCTTC
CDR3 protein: CASSFTGPSNEQFF

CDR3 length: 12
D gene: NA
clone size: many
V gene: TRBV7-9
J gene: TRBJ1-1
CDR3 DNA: TGTGCCAGCAGCGCCCGGGGCGCTGAAGCTTTCTTT
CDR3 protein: CASSARGAEAFF

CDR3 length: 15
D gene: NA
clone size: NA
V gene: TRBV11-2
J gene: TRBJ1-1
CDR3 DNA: TGTGCCAGCAGCTGGAGCGGACGACTGAACACTGAAGCTTTCTTT
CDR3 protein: CASSWSGRLNTEAFF

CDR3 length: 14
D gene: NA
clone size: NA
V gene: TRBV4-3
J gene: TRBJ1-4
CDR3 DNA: TGCGCCAGCAGCCAAGATAGAACTAATGAAAAACTGTTTTTT
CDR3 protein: CASSQDRTNEKLFF